These 2 T cell receptor beta chains share one sample of origin, sequenced in a study of identical twins. TCRdb re-called the 5' RACE reads with MiXCR, one entry per CDR3 protein. The table has 400,000 to 550,000 distinct CDR3 sequences, about 20% seen once. The same data also went into a second study, on T cells expressing NK-cell markers.

Material for sequencing was CD4+ T cells sorted from blood. The receptors were gathered from a woman under 30 in good health.

The chain is built from TRBV27 and TRBJ2-1; D uncertain. The CDR3 contains 16 residues. V lost 6 bases, J lost 1 base, and 16 bases lay in between. Germline V gene sequence: CDR1 MNHEY, CDR2 SMNVEV (reference sequence). The DNA for the CDR3 is TGTGCCAGCAGACTATCCCCGCAAGGGTCCTACAATGAGCAGTTCTTC. It is translated as CASRLSPQGSYNEQFF.

This clonotype was seen a few times. J is TRBJ2-5 and V is TRBV20-1; D is perhaps TRBD1 or TRBD2 (5 bases each). V dropped 0 bases and J dropped 1 base, with 9 bases sitting between them. Looked up from germline, CDR1 is DFQATT and CDR2 is SNEGSKA (reference sequence). The CDR3 consists of 14 residues. In DNA form, the CDR3 reads TGCAGTGCTAGAGATCTGAGGGGCCAAGAGACCCAGTACTTC. It specifies CSARDLRGQETQYF.